The 10 T cell receptor beta chains in this list originate from one sample, sequenced in a study of blood T cell repertoires in COVID-19. Some clones are missing from TCRdb's copy, which holds only in-frame ones; the method was immunoSEQ multiplex PCR. The sample includes around 200,000 clones, around 80% seen only once; the top ten take over 13%. Sequencing used peripheral blood. Every receptor here comes from a man younger than 45 with active or convalescent COVID-19.

The chain uses TRBV21-1 and TRBJ2-7; the tabulated D call, TRBD2, remains unverified against the DNA. TRBV21-1 is a listed pseudogene. This CDR3 is built from 14 residues. Written as DNA, the CDR3 is TGTGCCAGCAGCAAAGACGGGGATTTCTACGAGCAGTACGTC. It specifies CASSKDGDFYEQYV.

The chain combines TRBV5-1 with TRBJ1-5, with 7 bases identical to TRBD1. Germline trimming cut 4 bases from V and 4 bases from J; bases unmatched to any gene: 11. The germline V gene has CDR1 SGHRS and CDR2 YFSETQ. The CDR3 has 16 residues. The DNA for the CDR3 is TGCGCCAGCAGCCCCGGCTACAGGGGTGGAAATCAGCCCCAGCATTTT. Amino acids: CASSPGYRGGNQPQHF. The variable domain in full, completed from reference TRBV5-1 and TRBJ1-5, reads KAGVTQTPRYLIKTRGQQVTLSCSPISGHRSVSWYQQTPGQGLQFLFEYFSETQRNKGNFPGRFSGRQFSNSRSEMNVSTLELGDSALYLCASSPGYRGGNQPQHFGDGTRLSIL.

This clone has ten or more counts. The CDR3 nucleotides read TGTGCCAGTAGATTACAGGGGGCAATGAACACTGAAGCTTTCTTT. Translation gives CASRLQGAMNTEAFF. The gene calls are TRBV19 and TRBJ1-1; TRBD1 matches at 9 bases. V lost 6 bases and J lost 0; bases outside the gene matches: 5. The CDR3 has 15 amino acids. CDR1 and CDR2 (germline): LNHDA, SQIVND (reference sequence).

CDR3 bases: TGTGCCTGGAAGGGGACAGGGGGTCCCTACGAGCAGTACTTC. Amino acid sequence: CAWKGTGGPYEQYF. This sequence joins TRBV30 and TRBJ2-7; 11 bases match TRBD1. Germline CDR1 GTSNPN, CDR2 SVGIG (reference sequence). This CDR3 has 14 residues. The junction had 4 bases not matched to a gene; V was cut back by 4 bases and J by 2 bases.

V usage is TRBV15 and J usage is TRBJ1-2; no clear D gene. V was pared by 0 bases and J by 0 bases, with 14 bases between. The CDR3 extends over 17 amino acids. Germline V gene data show CDR1 as LNHNV and CDR2 as YYDKDF (reference sequence). CDR3 sequence: CATSRDSWEYTNYGYTF. The CDR3 DNA reads TGTGCCACCAGCAGAGATTCTTGGGAGTACACTAACTATGGCTACACCTTC. The full variable domain, completed using reference TRBV15 and TRBJ1-2, is DAMVIQNPRYQVTQFGKPVTLSCSQTLNHNVMYWYQQKSSQAPKLLFHYYDKDFNNEADTPDNFQSRRPNTSFCFLDIRSPGLGDTAMYLCATSRDSWEYTNYGYTFGSGTRLTVV.

The chain uses TRBV11-1 and TRBJ1-2, with D possibly TRBD1 on 5 matching bases. V gave up 4 bases and J gave up 3 bases, with 12 bases separating them. CDR1 and CDR2 (germline): SGHAT, FQDESV (reference sequence). The CDR3 extends over 14 amino acids. CDR3 in amino acids: CASSSEGLHYGYTF. The CDR3 DNA follows: TGTGCCAGCAGCTCGGAGGGGCTTCACTATGGCTACACCTTC.

V usage is TRBV7-2 and J usage is TRBJ2-7; 7 bases are shared with TRBD2. The ends lost 1 base at V and 6 bases at J; junction bases unmatched: 9. This CDR3 has 15 residues. Germline CDR1 is SGHTA and CDR2 is FQGNSA. The CDR3 DNA sequence: TGTGCCAGCAGCTTAGAGGGGAGGGCCTCTTCCGAGCAGTACTTC. Its translation: CASSLEGRASSEQYF. The variable domain in full, completed from reference TRBV7-2 and TRBJ2-7, reads GAGVSQSPSNKVTEKGKDVELRCDPISGHTALYWYRQSLGQGLEFLIYFQGNSAPDKSGLPSDRFSAERTGGSVSTLTIQRTQQEDSAVYLCASSLEGRASSEQYFGPGTRLTVT.

This clone was seen only a few times. V gene TRBV18 combines with J gene TRBJ1-3; unclear D gene. Germline V lookup: CDR1 KGHSH, CDR2 LQKENI. The V end lost 2 bases, the J end lost 0 bases, and 8 bases lay between the germline ends. The CDR3 is 15 residues long. The CDR3 is CASSPADSSGNTIYF. For the CDR3, the DNA is TGTGCCAGCTCACCAGCCGACTCCTCTGGAAACACCATATATTTT.

This clone was detected many times. The chain couples TRBV2 to TRBJ2-7, with 14 nucleotides matching TRBD2. V shed 4 bases, J shed 9 bases, and the junction held 5 bases outside the gene matches. Germline-derived CDR1 and CDR2 are SNHLY and FYNNEI. This CDR3 has 14 residues. The DNA of the CDR3 is TGTGCCAGCAGTGGGACTAGCGGGAGGCGACGGCAGTACTTC. This gives the protein CASSGTSGRRRQYF.

The chain recombines TRBV6-4 with TRBJ1-1; 7 nucleotides line up with TRBD1. Germline V gene sequence: CDR1 MRHNA, CDR2 SNTAGT. Unmatched junction bases numbered 4, after V lost 8 bases and J lost 1 base. The CDR3 contains 13 residues. The CDR3 region is CASRDRENTEAFF. DNA for the CDR3: TGTGCCAGCCGGGACAGAGAGAACACTGAAGCTTTCTTT.